The present T cell receptor beta chain was sequenced within a study of cytomegalovirus exposure and HLA in healthy donors. In nominal health when sampled, donors likely had unrecorded immune exposures nonetheless. Details on this clone: Its antigen is unknown.

The CDR3 consists of 13 residues. With 3 bases removed from V and 10 bases from J, the gap between germline ends came to 13 bases. Germline-derived CDR1 and CDR2 are SGHTA and FQGNSA. Study-level findings and limits: It was shown in a later analysis that HLA-associated TCR beta chains were more clonally expanded than other, equally common chains.

The PCR used 60 Vbeta and 13 Jbeta primers. TCRdb keeps only in-frame clones here, not all; method: immunoSEQ multiplex PCR. This sample has about 130,000 clones, with about two thirds found just once. The sequenced sample was PBMCs. The sequence came from a man aged 55 to 70 in good health and CMV-seropositive. The chain links TRBV7-2 to TRBJ2-1; tentatively, D is TRBD1 (6 bases). The DNA for the CDR3 is TGTGCCAGCAGCTTCACAGGGACAAGAGAGCAGTTCTTC. Its translation is CASSFTGTREQFF.